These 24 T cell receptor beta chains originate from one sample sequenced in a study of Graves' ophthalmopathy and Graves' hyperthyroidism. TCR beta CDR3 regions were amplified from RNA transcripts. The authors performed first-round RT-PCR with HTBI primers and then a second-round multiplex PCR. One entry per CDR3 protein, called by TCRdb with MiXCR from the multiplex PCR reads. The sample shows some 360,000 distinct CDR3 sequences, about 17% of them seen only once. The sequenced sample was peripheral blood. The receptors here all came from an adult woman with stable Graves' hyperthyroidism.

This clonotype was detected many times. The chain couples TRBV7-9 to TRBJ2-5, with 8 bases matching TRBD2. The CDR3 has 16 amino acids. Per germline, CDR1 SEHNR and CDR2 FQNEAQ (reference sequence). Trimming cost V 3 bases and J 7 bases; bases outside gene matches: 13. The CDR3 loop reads CASSFESGGPAATQYF. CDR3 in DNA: TGTGCCAGCAGCTTCGAGTCGGGAGGGCCGGCAGCGACCCAGTACTTC. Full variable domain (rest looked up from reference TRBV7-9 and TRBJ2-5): DTGVSQNPRHKITKRGQNVTFRCDPISEHNRLYWYRQTLGQGPEFLTYFQNEAQLEKSRLLSDRFSAERPKGSFSTLEIQRTEQGDSAMYLCASSFESGGPAATQYFGPGTRLLVL.

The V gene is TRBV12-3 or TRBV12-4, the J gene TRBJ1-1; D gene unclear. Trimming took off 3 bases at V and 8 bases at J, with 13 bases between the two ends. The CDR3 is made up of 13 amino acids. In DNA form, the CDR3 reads TGTGCCAGCAGTTTTTTAAGTGGTGCCGAAGCTTTCTTT. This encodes CASSFLSGAEAFF.

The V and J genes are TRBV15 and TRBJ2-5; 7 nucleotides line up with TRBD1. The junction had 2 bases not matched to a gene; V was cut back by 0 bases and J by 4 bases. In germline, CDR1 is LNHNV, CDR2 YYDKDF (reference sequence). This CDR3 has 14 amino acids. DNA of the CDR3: TGTGCCACCAGCAGAGATAAGGGGGCAGAGACCCAGTACTTC. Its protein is CATSRDKGAETQYF.

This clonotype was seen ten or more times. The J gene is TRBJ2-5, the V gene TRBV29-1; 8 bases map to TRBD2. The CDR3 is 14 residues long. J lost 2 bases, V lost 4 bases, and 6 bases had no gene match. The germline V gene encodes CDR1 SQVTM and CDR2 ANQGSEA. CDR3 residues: CSVGGVAGQETQYF. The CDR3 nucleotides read TGCAGCGTTGGGGGAGTAGCGGGGCAAGAGACCCAGTACTTC.

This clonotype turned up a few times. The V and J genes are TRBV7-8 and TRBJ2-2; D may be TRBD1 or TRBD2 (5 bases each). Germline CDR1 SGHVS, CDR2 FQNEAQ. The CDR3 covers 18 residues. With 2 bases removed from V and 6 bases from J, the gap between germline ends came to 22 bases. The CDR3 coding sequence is TGTGCCAGCAGCTTACGTCCTTGGGGCATCAACGGGGCCGGGGAGCTGTTTTTT. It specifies CASSLRPWGINGAGELFF.

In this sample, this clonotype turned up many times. The CDR3 reads CSAIVDYGYTF. CDR3 DNA sequence: TGCAGTGCTATTGTGGACTATGGCTACACCTTC. This chain joins TRBV20-1 and TRBJ1-2, with D hard to call. V was shortened by 4 bases and J by 3 bases, with 6 bases between the two germline ends. The CDR3 runs to 11 residues. Germline V gene sequence: CDR1 DFQATT, CDR2 SNEGSKA (reference sequence).

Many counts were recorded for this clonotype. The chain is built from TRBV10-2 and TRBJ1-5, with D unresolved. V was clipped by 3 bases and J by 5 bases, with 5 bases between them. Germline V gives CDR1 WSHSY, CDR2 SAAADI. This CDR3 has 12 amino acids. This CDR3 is CASSDGDQPQHF. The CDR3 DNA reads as TGCGCCAGCAGTGACGGTGATCAGCCCCAGCATTTT.

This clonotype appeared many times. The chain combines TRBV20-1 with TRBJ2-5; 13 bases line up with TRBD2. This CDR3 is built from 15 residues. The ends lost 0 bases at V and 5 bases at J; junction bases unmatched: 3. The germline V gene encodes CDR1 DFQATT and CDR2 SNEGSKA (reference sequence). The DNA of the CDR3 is TGCAGTGCTAGAGACCCGACTAGCGGGAGGGAGACCCAGTACTTC. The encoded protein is CSARDPTSGRETQYF.

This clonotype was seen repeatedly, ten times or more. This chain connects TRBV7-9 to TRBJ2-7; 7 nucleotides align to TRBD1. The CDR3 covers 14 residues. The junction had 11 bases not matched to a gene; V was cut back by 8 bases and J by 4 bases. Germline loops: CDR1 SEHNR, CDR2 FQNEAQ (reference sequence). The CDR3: CASQGDPDGYEQYF. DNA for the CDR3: TGTGCCAGCCAGGGGGACCCCGATGGATACGAGCAGTACTTC.

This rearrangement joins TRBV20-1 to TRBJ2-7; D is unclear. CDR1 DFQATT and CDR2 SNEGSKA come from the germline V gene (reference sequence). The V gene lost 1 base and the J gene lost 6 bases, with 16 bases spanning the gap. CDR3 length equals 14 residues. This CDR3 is CSARVPASGCEQYF. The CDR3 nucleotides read TGCAGTGCTAGAGTTCCGGCTAGTGGCTGCGAGCAGTACTTC.

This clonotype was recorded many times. The DNA of the CDR3 is TGTGCCAGCAGCTTATCCCCCCTCTTGCGGGAGGGAAAACAAGAGACCCAGTACTTC. Translating it yields CASSLSPLLREGKQETQYF. The chain couples TRBV7-8 to TRBJ2-5; TRBD2 matches at 9 bases. The CDR3 length is 19 residues. Germline values: CDR1 SGHVS, CDR2 FQNEAQ. The V segment lost 2 bases and the J segment 2 bases; nucleotides outside the gene matches: 15.

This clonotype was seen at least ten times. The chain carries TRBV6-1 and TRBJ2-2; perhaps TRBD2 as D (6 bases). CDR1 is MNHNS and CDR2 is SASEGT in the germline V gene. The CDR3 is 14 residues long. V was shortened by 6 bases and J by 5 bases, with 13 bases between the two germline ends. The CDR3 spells CASRVEAGTGELFF. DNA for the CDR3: TGTGCCAGCAGGGTTGAGGCGGGGACCGGGGAGCTGTTTTTT.

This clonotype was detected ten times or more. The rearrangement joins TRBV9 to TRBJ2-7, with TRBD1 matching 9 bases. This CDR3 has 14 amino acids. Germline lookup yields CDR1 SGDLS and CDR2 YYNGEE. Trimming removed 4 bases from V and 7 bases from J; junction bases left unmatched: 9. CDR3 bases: TGTGCCAGCAGCCCGGGACAGGGAGGAAAGGAGCAGTACTTC. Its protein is CASSPGQGGKEQYF. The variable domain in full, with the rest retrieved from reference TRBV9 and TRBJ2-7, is DSGVTQTPKHLITATGQRVTLRCSPRSGDLSVYWYQQSLDQGLQFLIQYYNGEERAKGNILERFSAQQFPDLHSELNLSSLELGDSALYFCASSPGQGGKEQYFGPGTRLTVT.

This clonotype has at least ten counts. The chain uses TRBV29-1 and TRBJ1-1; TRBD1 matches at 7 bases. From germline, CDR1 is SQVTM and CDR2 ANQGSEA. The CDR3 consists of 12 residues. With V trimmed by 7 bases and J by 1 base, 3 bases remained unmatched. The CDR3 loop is CSAGQENTEAFF. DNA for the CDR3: TGCAGCGCTGGACAGGAGAACACTGAAGCTTTCTTT.

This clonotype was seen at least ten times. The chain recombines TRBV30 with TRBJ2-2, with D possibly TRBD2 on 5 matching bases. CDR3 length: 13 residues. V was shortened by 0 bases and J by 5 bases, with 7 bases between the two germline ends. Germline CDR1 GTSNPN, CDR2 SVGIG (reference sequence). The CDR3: CAWSVRGTGELFF. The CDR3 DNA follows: TGTGCCTGGAGTGTACGGGGAACCGGGGAGCTGTTTTTT.

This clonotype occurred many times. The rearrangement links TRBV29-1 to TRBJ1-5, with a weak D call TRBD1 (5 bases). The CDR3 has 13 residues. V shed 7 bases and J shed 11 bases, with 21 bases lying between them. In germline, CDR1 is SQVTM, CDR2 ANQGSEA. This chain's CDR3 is CSASLEGTGTQHF. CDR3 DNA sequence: TGCAGCGCCAGCCTAGAGGGGACCGGTACCCAGCATTTT.

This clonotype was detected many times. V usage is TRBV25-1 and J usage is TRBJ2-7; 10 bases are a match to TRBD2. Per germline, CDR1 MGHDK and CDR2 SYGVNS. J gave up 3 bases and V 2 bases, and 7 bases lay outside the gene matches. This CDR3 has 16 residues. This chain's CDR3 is CASSERSSGRVYEQYF. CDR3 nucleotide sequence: TGTGCCAGCAGTGAACGTTCTAGCGGGAGAGTCTACGAGCAGTACTTC.

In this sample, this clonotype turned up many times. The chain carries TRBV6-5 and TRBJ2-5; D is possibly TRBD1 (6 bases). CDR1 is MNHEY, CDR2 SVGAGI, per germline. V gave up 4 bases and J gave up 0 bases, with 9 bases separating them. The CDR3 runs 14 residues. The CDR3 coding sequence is TGTGCCAGCAGTTCCTGGACAGACCAAGAGACCCAGTACTTC. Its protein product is CASSSWTDQETQYF.

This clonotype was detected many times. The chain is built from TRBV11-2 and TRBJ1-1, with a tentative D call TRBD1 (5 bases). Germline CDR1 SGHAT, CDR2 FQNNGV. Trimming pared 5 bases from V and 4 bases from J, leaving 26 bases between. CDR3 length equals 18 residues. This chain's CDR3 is CASSTGRILTNDSTEAFF. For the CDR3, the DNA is TGTGCCAGCAGCACGGGACGGATTCTTACCAACGACTCCACTGAAGCTTTCTTT.

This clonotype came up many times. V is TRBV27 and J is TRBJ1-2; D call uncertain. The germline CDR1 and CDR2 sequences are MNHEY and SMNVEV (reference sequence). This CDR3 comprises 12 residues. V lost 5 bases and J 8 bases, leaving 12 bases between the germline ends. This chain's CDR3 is CASSPQTGGYTF. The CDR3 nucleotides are TGTGCCAGCAGTCCTCAGACTGGGGGCTACACCTTC.

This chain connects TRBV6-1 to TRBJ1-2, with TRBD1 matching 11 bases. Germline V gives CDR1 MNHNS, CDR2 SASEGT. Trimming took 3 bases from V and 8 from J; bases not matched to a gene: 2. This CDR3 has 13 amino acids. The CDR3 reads CASSDRTGGGYTF. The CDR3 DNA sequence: TGTGCCAGCAGTGACCGGACAGGGGGCGGCTACACCTTC.

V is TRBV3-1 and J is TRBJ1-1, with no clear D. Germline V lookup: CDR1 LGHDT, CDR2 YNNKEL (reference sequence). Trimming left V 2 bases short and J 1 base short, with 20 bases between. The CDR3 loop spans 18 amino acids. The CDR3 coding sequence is TGTGCCAGCAGCCAATCCCGTGTAGGGAGAAGGGCGAACACTGAAGCTTTCTTT. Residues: CASSQSRVGRRANTEAFF.

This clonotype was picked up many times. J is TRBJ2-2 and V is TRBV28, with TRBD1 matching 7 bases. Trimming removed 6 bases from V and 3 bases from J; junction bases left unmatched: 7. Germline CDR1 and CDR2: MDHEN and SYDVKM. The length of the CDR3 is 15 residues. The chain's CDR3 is CASSTTGRDTGELFF. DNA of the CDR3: TGTGCCAGCAGCACGACAGGGCGGGACACCGGGGAGCTGTTTTTT.

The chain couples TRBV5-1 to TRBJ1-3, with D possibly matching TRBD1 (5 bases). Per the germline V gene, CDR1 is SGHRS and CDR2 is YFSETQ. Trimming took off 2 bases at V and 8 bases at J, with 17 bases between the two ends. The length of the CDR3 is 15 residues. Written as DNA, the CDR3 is TGCGCCAGCAGCTTATCGGGACTGAGGATGGACACCATATATTTT. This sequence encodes CASSLSGLRMDTIYF.